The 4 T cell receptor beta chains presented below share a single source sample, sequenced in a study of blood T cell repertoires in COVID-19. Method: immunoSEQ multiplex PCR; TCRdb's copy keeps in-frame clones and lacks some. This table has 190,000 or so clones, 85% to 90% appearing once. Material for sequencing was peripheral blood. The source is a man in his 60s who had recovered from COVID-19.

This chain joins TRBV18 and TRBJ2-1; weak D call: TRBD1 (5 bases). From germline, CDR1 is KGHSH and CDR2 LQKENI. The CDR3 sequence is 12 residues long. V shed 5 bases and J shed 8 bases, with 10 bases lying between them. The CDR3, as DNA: TGTGCCAGCTCAACTGGACAAGATGAGCAGTTCTTC. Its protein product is CASSTGQDEQFF.

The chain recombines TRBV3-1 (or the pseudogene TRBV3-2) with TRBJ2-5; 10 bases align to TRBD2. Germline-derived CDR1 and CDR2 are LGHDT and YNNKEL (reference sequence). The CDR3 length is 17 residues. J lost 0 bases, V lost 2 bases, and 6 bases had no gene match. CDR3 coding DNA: TGTGCCAGCAGCCAACTGAGCGGGAGGGTGTACCAAGAGACCCAGTACTTC. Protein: CASSQLSGRVYQETQYF.

CDR3: CASSPPDRGSNQPQHF. CDR3 coding DNA: TGTGCCAGTAGTCCCCCGGACAGGGGGAGCAATCAGCCCCAGCATTTT. The chain is built from TRBV19 and TRBJ1-5, with 10 nucleotides matching TRBD1. This CDR3 region has 16 residues. V dropped 5 bases and J dropped 1; count of bases not matched to a gene: 5. Germline CDR1 LNHDA, CDR2 SQIVND (reference sequence). Looking up the rest from reference TRBV19 and TRBJ1-5 gives the full variable domain: DGGITQSPKYLFRKEGQNVTLSCEQNLNHDAMYWYRQDPGQGLRLIYYSQIVNDFQKGDIAEGYSVSREKKESFPLTVTSAQKNPTAFYLCASSPPDRGSNQPQHFGDGTRLSIL.

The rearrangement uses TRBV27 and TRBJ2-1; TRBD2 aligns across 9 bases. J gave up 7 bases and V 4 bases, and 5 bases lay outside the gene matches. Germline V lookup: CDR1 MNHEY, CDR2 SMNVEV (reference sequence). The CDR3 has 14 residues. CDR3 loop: CASSSSSGINEQFF. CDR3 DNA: TGTGCCAGCAGTTCCTCTAGCGGGATAAATGAGCAGTTCTTC.